The T cell receptor beta chain under discussion was sequenced for a study of Ad26.COV2.S vaccination and SARS-CoV-2 variants. Repertoires were generated with immunoSEQ multiplex PCR, while TCRdb's copy carries only in-frame clones and drops some. The repertoire consists of 300,000 to 400,000 clones, with 85% to 90% occurring once and the leading ten covering over 5%. The CDR3 has 14 amino acids. Trimming shortened V by 5 bases and J by 0 bases, and 10 bases separated the two germline ends. Per the germline V gene, CDR1 is LNHDA and CDR2 is SQIVND (reference sequence). Treatment specified: over 15 received Ad26.COV2.S at low or high dose, single or two shots; about 5 received placebo; per-sample allocation not given. Specimen acquisition occurred on day 63 following the initial vaccine or placebo injection.

This TCR derives from a person between 18 and 65 years old who received the Ad26.COV2.S COVID-19 vaccine or a placebo. This sample comprised peripheral blood, obtained in a trial of Ad26.COV2.S vaccine versus placebo. V is TRBV19 and J is TRBJ1-1; D gene unclear. The CDR3 DNA reads as TGTGCCAGTAGTGACCGATACATGAACACTGAAGCTTTCTTT. This encodes CASSDRYMNTEAFF.